Presented here are 28 T cell receptor beta chains from one specimen sequenced in a study of blood T cell repertoires in COVID-19. Clones were read by immunoSEQ multiplex PCR, and TCRdb kept only the in-frame ones, dropping some. In the table there are 230,000 or so clones, over 70% of which are singletons. The sample consisted of peripheral blood. The receptors stem from a man aged 35-49 years with active or convalescent COVID-19.

The gene calls are TRBV11-2 and TRBJ2-7; D might be TRBD1 (6 bases). The CDR3 sequence is 16 residues long. Germline lookup yields CDR1 SGHAT and CDR2 FQNNGV. With 1 base removed from V and 4 bases from J, the gap between germline ends came to 17 bases. CDR3 DNA: TGTGCCAGCAGCTTAGCGTCGTCAGGGGCCCTTTACGAGCAGTACTTC. Its translation: CASSLASSGALYEQYF.

The chain carries TRBV7-9 and TRBJ1-6; D gene unclear. CDR1 and CDR2 from the germline V gene are SEHNR and FQNEAQ (reference sequence). Deletions cut 6 bases from V and 2 bases from J, with 17 bases between. The CDR3 sequence is 17 residues long. The CDR3 spells CASSFDPRSTYNSPLHF. For the CDR3, the DNA is TGTGCCAGCAGTTTCGACCCTAGGAGTACCTATAATTCACCCCTCCACTTT. The variable domain in full, with the rest retrieved from reference TRBV7-9 and TRBJ1-6, is DTGVSQNPRHKITKRGQNVTFRCDPISEHNRLYWYRQTLGQGPEFLTYFQNEAQLEKSRLLSDRFSAERPKGSFSTLEIQRTEQGDSAMYLCASSFDPRSTYNSPLHFGNGTRLTVT.

This chain joins TRBV19 and TRBJ2-3; D unclear. The CDR3 sequence is 12 residues long. CDR1 and CDR2 from the germline V gene are LNHDA and SQIVND (reference sequence). Trimming took off 5 bases at V and 3 bases at J, with 6 bases between the two ends. The CDR3 is CASSAETDTQYF. The CDR3 DNA sequence: TGTGCCAGTAGTGCAGAAACAGATACGCAGTATTTT.

This clone was recorded a few times. This rearrangement joins TRBV6-5 to TRBJ1-1; D is undetermined. The germline V gene has CDR1 MNHEY and CDR2 SVGAGI. The V gene lost 5 bases and the J gene lost 6 bases, with 10 bases spanning the gap. This CDR3 is built from 12 residues. CDR3 sequence: CASSPARAEAFF. The CDR3 nucleotides are TGTGCCAGCAGTCCCGCGCGCGCTGAAGCTTTCTTT.

A word on this clone: The sample carries other DNA sequences with the same CDR3. The genes are TRBV5-1 and TRBJ2-4; no reliable D call. V lost 4 bases and J lost 1, with 12 bases in between. The germline V gene encodes CDR1 SGHRS and CDR2 YFSETQ. This CDR3 has 15 residues. The CDR3 coding sequence is TGCGCCAGCAGCCTGACTGACGGGGCCAAAAACATTCAGTACTTC. This encodes CASSLTDGAKNIQYF.

At least ten counts were recorded for this clone. The chain is built from TRBV27 and TRBJ1-4; no clear D. V dropped 1 base and J dropped 7 bases, with 16 bases sitting between them. Per germline, CDR1 MNHEY and CDR2 SMNVEV (reference sequence). The CDR3 totals 16 residues. DNA of the CDR3: TGTGCCAGCAGTTTATGGGCGGGCAGTCCGTTTGAAAAACTGTTTTTT. Translation: CASSLWAGSPFEKLFF.

The rearrangement links TRBV30 to TRBJ2-2; 9 bases are a match to TRBD2. Trimming at V came to 4 bases and at J to 0 bases, leaving 3 bases not matched to a gene. The CDR3 has 15 amino acids. The V gene's germline CDR1 is GTSNPN and CDR2 SVGIG (reference sequence). In nucleotides, the CDR3 is TGTGCCTGGAATCGCGGGGGGGCGAACACCGGGGAGCTGTTTTTT. Protein: CAWNRGGANTGELFF.

The genes are TRBV2 and TRBJ1-1; D ambiguous. Deletions cut 6 bases from V and 2 bases from J, with 16 bases between. The CDR3 length is 15 residues. Germline V gives CDR1 SNHLY, CDR2 FYNNEI. CDR3 coding DNA: TGTGCCAGCAGGAGGAGGTCCGGGGAAAACACTGAAGCTTTCTTT. The encoded protein is CASRRRSGENTEAFF.

The chain joins TRBV19 to TRBJ1-1; no reliable D call. Deletions cut 7 bases from V and 4 bases from J, with 10 bases between. Germline lookup yields CDR1 LNHDA and CDR2 SQIVND (reference sequence). This CDR3 is 12 amino acids long. CDR3 protein: CASTAPGTEAFF. The CDR3 DNA sequence: TGTGCCAGTACGGCCCCGGGCACTGAAGCTTTCTTT.

This chain links TRBV4-2 with TRBJ2-7, with TRBD2 identical over 12 bases. The CDR3 is 18 residues long. From germline, CDR1 is LGHNA and CDR2 YNFKEQ. V was clipped by 0 bases and J by 0 bases; unmatched bases: 6. CDR3 nucleotides: TGTGCCAGCAGCCAAGATGGGACTAGCGGGCCGCTCTCCTACGAGCAGTACTTC. Its translation is CASSQDGTSGPLSYEQYF.

The table lists this clone with a count of one. CDR3 in DNA: TGTGCCAGCAGTGGGACAGGAAACTATGGCTACACCTTC. As protein: CASSGTGNYGYTF. V and J are TRBV6-2 or TRBV6-3 and TRBJ1-2; TRBD1 matches 8 bases. CDR3 length: 13 amino acids. CDR1 and CDR2 from the germline V gene are MNHEY and SVGEGT. Unmatched junction bases numbered 1, after V lost 5 bases and J lost 2 bases.

V is TRBV11-2 and J is TRBJ2-2; D gene unclear. The germline gives CDR1 SGHAT, CDR2 FQNNGV. This CDR3 spans 15 amino acids. Deletions cut 4 bases from V and 4 bases from J, with 13 bases between. The CDR3 DNA is TGTGCCAGCAGCTCAGATCCAGGAATCACCGGGGAGCTGTTTTTT. Protein product: CASSSDPGITGELFF.

This clone occurred a few times. In DNA form, the CDR3 reads TGCGCCAGCAGCTTGAAATCGGGGGGTGAGACTGAAGCTTTCTTT. This gives the protein CASSLKSGGETEAFF. The chain couples TRBV5-1 to TRBJ1-1, with D possibly matching TRBD1 (5 bases). Germline CDR1 reads SGHRS; CDR2 reads YFSETQ. V lost 1 base, J lost 5 bases, and 15 bases lay in between. The CDR3 has 15 residues.

The CDR3 loop reads CASSPHWTDLEAFF. DNA of the CDR3: TGTGCCAGCAGCCCCCACTGGACAGATCTTGAAGCTTTCTTT. This chain joins TRBV7-9 and TRBJ1-1; D might be TRBD1 (6 bases). The germline V and J ends were trimmed by 5 bases and 7 bases, with 17 bases remaining between them. Germline CDR1 reads SEHNR; CDR2 reads FQNEAQ (reference sequence). CDR3 size: 14 residues.

This clone was detected once. The chain has TRBV4-2 and TRBJ1-4; D is ambiguous. Germline CDR1 LGHNA, CDR2 YNFKEQ. With 3 bases removed from V and 0 bases from J, the gap between germline ends came to 14 bases. This CDR3 region has 17 residues. The CDR3 protein is CASSHVNTGATNEKLFF. DNA of the CDR3: TGTGCCAGCAGCCACGTCAATACGGGAGCAACTAATGAAAAACTGTTTTTT.

The chain combines TRBV24-1 with TRBJ2-7; D perhaps matches TRBD2 (6 bases). Deletions cut 0 bases from V and 5 bases from J, with 7 bases between. Germline V gene data show CDR1 as KGHDR and CDR2 as SFDVKD. The CDR3 runs to 13 residues. DNA of the CDR3: TGTGCCACCAGTGATTTGTGGGGGGACGAGCAGTACTTC. Translating it yields CATSDLWGDEQYF.

This clone was seen only once. This rearrangement joins TRBV12-3 or TRBV12-4 to TRBJ2-7; D is undetermined. The CDR3 spans 12 residues. V was shortened by 3 bases and J by 6 bases, with 9 bases between the two germline ends. The CDR3 DNA sequence: TGTGCCAGCAGTTTCACGGCTAGCGAGCAGTACTTC. Its translation: CASSFTASEQYF.

Note on this clone: At one end the junction does not follow the germline gene, possibly because of a read error. The chain joins TRBV29-1 to TRBJ2-3, with 9 bases aligning to TRBD1. The CDR3 loop spans 10 amino acids. Germline loops: CDR1 SQVTM, CDR2 ANQGSEA. CDR3 nucleotides: TGCAGCGTTGAAGGGACAGGGGAGGACTTT. This translates into CSVEGTGEDF.

The chain joins TRBV29-1 to TRBJ2-7; D call uncertain. CDR3 size: 12 residues. The ends were cut back, 0 bases at V and 2 bases at J, with 5 bases in the middle. CDR1 SQVTM and CDR2 ANQGSEA come from the germline V gene. The CDR3: CSVEDSTYEQYF. In DNA form, the CDR3 reads TGCAGCGTTGAAGACAGTACCTACGAGCAGTACTTC.

This CDR3 is CAWTGGSRREQYF. The DNA for the CDR3 is TGTGCCTGGACAGGGGGATCAAGAAGGGAGCAGTACTTC. The chain carries TRBV30 and TRBJ2-7, with 7 bases identical to TRBD1. The junction had 10 bases not matched to a gene; V was cut back by 4 bases and J by 7 bases. CDR3 length: 13 residues. The germline V gene has CDR1 GTSNPN and CDR2 SVGIG (reference sequence).

The chain carries TRBV6-5 and TRBJ1-5; D unresolved. V was clipped by 8 bases and J by 9 bases, with 17 bases between them. Germline assignment: CDR1 MNHEY and CDR2 SVGAGI. The CDR3 has 13 residues. CDR3 sequence: CASSPSPGWPQHF. The CDR3 coding sequence is TGTGCCAGCTCCCCCTCTCCGGGTTGGCCCCAGCATTTT.

The chain employs TRBV6-5 and TRBJ2-7, with D perhaps TRBD1 (5 bases). V lost 6 bases and J 0 bases, leaving 15 bases between the germline ends. The CDR3 is 15 amino acids. Per the germline V gene, CDR1 is MNHEY and CDR2 is SVGAGI. The CDR3 DNA reads as TGTGCCAGCAGAACTACAGGTTCGGGCTCCTACGAGCAGTACTTC. This gives the protein CASRTTGSGSYEQYF.

The genes are TRBV10-1 and TRBJ1-2, with D uncertain. Trimming removed 2 bases at V and 0 bases at J, with 4 bases between. CDR3 size: 13 residues. Germline V lookup: CDR1 WNHNN, CDR2 SYGVQD (reference sequence). The CDR3 loop is CASSERANYGYTF. The CDR3 DNA is TGCGCCAGCAGTGAGCGGGCTAACTATGGCTACACCTTC.

This rearrangement joins TRBV6-2 or TRBV6-3 to TRBJ2-5, with 13 bases lining up with TRBD2. In germline, CDR1 is MNHEY, CDR2 SVGEGT. The CDR3 consists of 18 residues. V lost 0 bases to trimming and J lost 5 bases; unmatched junction nucleotides: 9. CDR3 sequence (DNA): TGTGCCAGCAGTTACTCATTCCCGGGACTAGCGGGATGGGAGACCCAGTACTTC. This gives the protein CASSYSFPGLAGWETQYF.

The chain couples TRBV6-4 to TRBJ2-3; 13 bases align to TRBD2. CDR3 length: 16 amino acids. The V and J ends lost 0 bases and 4 bases, in that order; junction bases with no gene match: 1. Germline loops: CDR1 MRHNA, CDR2 SNTAGT. CDR3 region: CASSDSGLAGPDTQYF. CDR3 DNA sequence: TGTGCCAGCAGTGACTCGGGACTAGCGGGGCCAGATACGCAGTATTTT.

This chain connects TRBV4-2 to TRBJ1-2; the D gene is possibly TRBD1 (5 bases). This CDR3 has 14 amino acids. Germline CDR1 reads LGHNA; CDR2 reads YNFKEQ. The germline V and J ends were trimmed by 3 bases and 6 bases, with 14 bases remaining between them. In DNA form, the CDR3 reads TGTGCCAGCAGCCAGGGGGGAAGTCGGGATGGCTACACCTTC. Its translation: CASSQGGSRDGYTF.

V gene TRBV6-5 combines with J gene TRBJ2-7; 13 bases are shared with TRBD2. Looked up from germline, CDR1 is MNHEY and CDR2 is SVGAGI. This CDR3 comprises 16 residues. V lost 0 bases, J lost 6 bases, and 5 bases stayed unmatched. The CDR3 region has the DNA TGTGCCAGCAGTTACTCGAGACTAGCGGGGGGCGGCGAGCAGTACTTC. This sequence encodes CASSYSRLAGGGEQYF.

The chain carries TRBV10-3 and TRBJ2-7; a possible D gene is TRBD1 (5 bases). The germline CDR1 and CDR2 sequences are ENHRY and SYGVKD. CDR3 length: 14 residues. The V end was cut by 3 bases, the J end by 1 base, with 10 bases between. As DNA, the CDR3 is TGTGCCATCAGTGATCCCAGACAGTCCTACGAGCAGTACTTC. Amino acids: CAISDPRQSYEQYF.